The rows below give T cell receptor beta chains drawn from one sample of a study of blood T cells in healthy people across ages. TCRdb re-derived calls from the 5' RACE reads in MiXCR, one entry per CDR3 protein. The sample has roughly 1,500,000 distinct CDR3 sequences, roughly 32% seen once. Sequencing was carried out using blood. These receptors all come from a woman in her thirties in good health. Both conserved end residues are trimmed from each CDR3. The order of the fields is clone size, V gene, CDR3 protein. The size of a clone is reported for some rows only, either as once, few or many, or as a class for expanded clones.

abundance: many
v_gene: TRBV27
CDR3aa: ASSLSSGSSYNEQF

abundance: .
v_gene: TRBV2
CDR3aa: ASSEAGPGAYQETQY

abundance: many
v_gene: TRBV6-1
CDR3aa: ASRTTSGGYEQF

abundance: .
v_gene: TRBV28
CDR3aa: ASRDIYEQY

abundance: .
v_gene: TRBV29-1
CDR3aa: SVALGPRRETQY

abundance: .
v_gene: TRBV5-1
CDR3aa: ASSLNGAYQETQY

abundance: few
v_gene: TRBV20-1
CDR3aa: SARDPLGQGRQPQH

abundance: .
v_gene: TRBV20-1
CDR3aa: SARALGAGSYEQY

abundance: many
v_gene: TRBV7-2
CDR3aa: ASSLSLETQY

abundance: many
v_gene: TRBV28
CDR3aa: ASSSRRETQY

abundance: few
v_gene: TRBV25-1
CDR3aa: ASSAWTGGTDYGYT

abundance: few
v_gene: TRBV7-2
CDR3aa: ASSSEGESSYNEQF

abundance: .
v_gene: TRBV4-1
CDR3aa: ASSQGITPGGSPLH

abundance: few
v_gene: TRBV5-1
CDR3aa: ASSLRSGAGGGGEKLF

abundance: .
v_gene: TRBV20-1
CDR3aa: SARDLLAGVERVYNEQF

abundance: .
v_gene: TRBV7-6
CDR3aa: ASSLEGPGVNEQF